Listed below are T cell receptor beta chains from one sample, sequenced in a study of blood T cell repertoires in COVID-19. Clones were read by immunoSEQ multiplex PCR, and TCRdb kept only the in-frame ones, dropping some. Among under 150,000 clones listed, around four fifths were seen once. Sequencing was done on a sample of PBMCs or T cells enriched from blood (not recorded which). These receptors came from a middle-aged woman who had recovered from COVID-19. Both conserved end residues are part of each CDR3. The order of the fields is CDR3 protein, CDR3 DNA, clone size, D gene, J gene, V gene. The D gene is left open where the match is weak. Not all rows give a size; the values are once, few, many and, for expanded clones, a class.

CDR3: CASSLGRGAPLHF
DNA: TGTGCCAGCAGTTTAGGGCGGGGTGCACCCCTCCACTTT
size: .
D: .
J: TRBJ1-6
V: TRBV12-3/TRBV12-4

CDR3: CASSLGLAGGGETQYF
DNA: TGCGCCAGCAGCTTGGGGCTAGCGGGAGGAGGGGAGACCCAGTACTTC
size: .
D: TRBD2
J: TRBJ2-5
V: TRBV5-1

CDR3: CASSSSRGSSNQPQHF
DNA: TGTGCCAGCAGCTCATCCAGGGGGAGTAGCAATCAGCCCCAGCATTTT
size: .
D: TRBD1
J: TRBJ1-5
V: TRBV11-2

CDR3: CSVEDLAGGDYGYTF
DNA: TGCAGCGTTGAAGATCTGGCAGGGGGTGACTATGGCTACACCTTC
size: once
D: TRBD1
J: TRBJ1-2
V: TRBV29-1

CDR3: CAWRDGTDYGYTF
DNA: TGTGCCTGGAGAGATGGGACAGACTATGGCTACACCTTC
size: .
D: TRBD1
J: TRBJ1-2
V: TRBV30

CDR3: CASSQALAGGSSYEQYF
DNA: TGCGCCAGCAGCCAGGCTCTAGCGGGGGGCAGCTCCTACGAGCAGTACTTC
size: .
D: TRBD2
J: TRBJ2-7
V: TRBV4-1

CDR3: CASSIRATEAFF
DNA: TGTGCCAGTAGTATCAGGGCCACTGAAGCTTTCTTT
size: .
D: .
J: TRBJ1-1
V: TRBV19

CDR3: CASSVDSGQGEKLFF
DNA: TGTGCCAGCAGCGTAGATTCGGGACAGGGTGAAAAACTGTTTTTT
size: .
D: TRBD1
J: TRBJ1-4
V: TRBV9

CDR3: CASSREGGPYNEQFF
DNA: TGTGCCAGCAGCCGGGAGGGGGGCCCCTACAATGAGCAGTTCTTC
size: many
D: TRBD2
J: TRBJ2-1
V: TRBV5-5

CDR3: CASSSGGAGGYTF
DNA: TGTGCCAGCAGTAGTGGGGGGGCCGGTGGCTACACCTTC
size: .
D: .
J: TRBJ1-2
V: TRBV5-6

CDR3: CASSPVGGDTEAFF
DNA: TGTGCCAGCAGTCCGGTTGGGGGGGACACTGAAGCTTTCTTT
size: .
D: .
J: TRBJ1-1
V: TRBV2

CDR3: CASSEDRDSPFYGYTF
DNA: TGTGCCAGCAGTGAAGATAGGGACAGCCCTTTTTATGGCTACACCTTC
size: once
D: TRBD1
J: TRBJ1-2
V: TRBV6-1

CDR3: CASSAGTGRREPQHF
DNA: TGTGCCAGTAGTGCCGGGACAGGGAGGCGTGAGCCCCAGCATTTT
size: .
D: TRBD1
J: TRBJ1-5
V: TRBV19

CDR3: CATSQTSGTSYNEQFF
DNA: TGTGCCACCAGTCAGACTAGCGGGACCTCCTACAATGAGCAGTTCTTC
size: .
D: TRBD2
J: TRBJ2-1
V: TRBV24-1

CDR3: CASSSTDFYGYTF
DNA: TGTGCCAGCAGCTCGACAGATTTCTATGGCTACACCTTC
size: .
D: .
J: TRBJ1-2
V: TRBV5-4

CDR3: CASRGDRVNQPQHF
DNA: TGTGCCAGTAGAGGGGACAGGGTCAATCAGCCCCAGCATTTT
size: .
D: TRBD1
J: TRBJ1-5
V: TRBV19

CDR3: CASSQEILGGQETQYF
DNA: TGTGCCAGCAGCCAAGAGATCCTAGGCGGGCAAGAGACCCAGTACTTC
size: .
D: .
J: TRBJ2-5
V: TRBV3-1/TRBV3-2

CDR3: CAWSAGNTEAFF
DNA: TGTGCCTGGAGTGCGGGGAACACTGAAGCTTTCTTT
size: .
D: .
J: TRBJ1-1
V: TRBV30

CDR3: CASSNYRGSGANVLTF
DNA: TGTGCCAGCAGTAACTACAGGGGCTCTGGGGCCAACGTCCTGACTTTC
size: .
D: TRBD1
J: TRBJ2-6
V: TRBV6-6

CDR3: CASSLASRVGVDEQFF
DNA: TGTGCCAGCAGCTTAGCTAGTAGGGTAGGGGTGGATGAGCAGTTCTTC
size: few
D: .
J: TRBJ2-1
V: TRBV7-9

CDR3: CASWDRESSGGNTIYF
DNA: TGTGCCAGTTGGGACAGGGAGTCTTCAGGGGGAAACACCATATATTTT
size: .
D: TRBD1
J: TRBJ1-3
V: TRBV19

CDR3: CASSQGPGINYGYTF
DNA: TGCGCCAGCAGCCAAGGACCGGGTATAAACTATGGCTACACCTTC
size: .
D: .
J: TRBJ1-2
V: TRBV4-1

CDR3: CASSRGTSGGSGTDTQYF
DNA: TGCGCCAGCAGCCGGGGGACTAGCGGGGGTTCGGGCACAGATACGCAGTATTTT
size: .
D: TRBD2
J: TRBJ2-3
V: TRBV5-1

CDR3: CASSLGTVTNQPQHF
DNA: TGTGCCAGCAGCTTGGGGACAGTAACCAATCAGCCCCAGCATTTT
size: .
D: .
J: TRBJ1-5
V: TRBV5-8

CDR3: CASSLNGGPYEQYF
DNA: TGTGCCAGCAGCTTAAACGGGGGTCCCTACGAGCAGTACTTC
size: once
D: .
J: TRBJ2-7
V: TRBV7-2

CDR3: CSVEDAEAYADGYTF
DNA: TGCAGCGTTGAAGACGCCGAGGCCTATGCGGATGGCTACACCTTC
size: .
D: .
J: TRBJ1-2
V: TRBV29-1

CDR3: CATESVTGWVTEAFF
DNA: TGTGCCACTGAATCCGTAACAGGGTGGGTCACTGAAGCTTTCTTT
size: .
D: .
J: TRBJ1-1
V: TRBV10-3

CDR3: CASSSRDRGGREQYF
DNA: TGTGCCAGCAGTAGCCGGGACAGGGGTGGAAGGGAGCAGTACTTC
size: .
D: TRBD1
J: TRBJ2-7
V: TRBV6-5

CDR3: CASSILEGLGSRGYTF
DNA: TGTGCCAGTAGTATATTGGAGGGACTTGGTTCGCGTGGCTACACCTTC
size: many
D: .
J: TRBJ1-2
V: TRBV19

CDR3: CASSPDSSSGNTIYF
DNA: TGTGCCAGCAGCCCCGACAGCTCCTCTGGAAACACCATATATTTT
size: .
D: .
J: TRBJ1-3
V: TRBV14

CDR3: CSVGVGTGLNIQYF
DNA: TGCAGCGTTGGAGTCGGGACAGGGTTAAACATTCAGTACTTC
size: .
D: TRBD1
J: TRBJ2-4
V: TRBV29-1

CDR3: CASSLAPGQAGNTIYF
DNA: TGTGCCAGCAGCTTAGCACCGGGACAGGCTGGAAACACCATATATTTT
size: .
D: TRBD1
J: TRBJ1-3
V: TRBV11-2

CDR3: CASDQGPSYEQYF
DNA: TGTGCCAGCGATCAGGGCCCGTCTTACGAGCAGTACTTC
size: .
D: .
J: TRBJ2-7
V: TRBV6-5

CDR3: CASSPEPGTGRSGGYTF
DNA: TGTGCCAGCAGCCCAGAACCCGGGACAGGGAGATCGGGTGGCTACACCTTC
size: .
D: TRBD1
J: TRBJ1-2
V: TRBV5-5

CDR3: CASSLGTGGVDEQYF
DNA: TGTGCCAGCAGCTTAGGGACAGGGGGCGTCGACGAGCAGTACTTC
size: .
D: TRBD1
J: TRBJ2-7
V: TRBV5-4

CDR3: CASSLSYLAREQYF
DNA: TGTGCCAGCAGCTTATCCTACTTAGCGCGGGAGCAGTACTTC
size: .
D: .
J: TRBJ2-7
V: TRBV7-8

CDR3: CASSLPASGGLNEQFF
DNA: TGTGCCAGCAGCTTACCGGCTAGCGGGGGGCTCAATGAGCAGTTCTTC
size: .
D: TRBD2
J: TRBJ2-1
V: TRBV5-4

CDR3: CASTMRWPPGAGELFF
DNA: TGTGCCAGTACTATGCGCTGGCCCCCGGGGGCCGGGGAGCTGTTTTTT
size: .
D: .
J: TRBJ2-2
V: TRBV19

CDR3: CASSSKRIGTEYGYTF
DNA: TGTGCCAGCAGCTCGAAACGGATAGGGACAGAGTATGGCTACACCTTC
size: .
D: TRBD1
J: TRBJ1-2
V: TRBV7-8

CDR3: CASSVAGGGTDTQYF
DNA: TGTGCCAGCAGCGTAGCGGGAGGGGGCACAGATACGCAGTATTTT
size: .
D: TRBD2
J: TRBJ2-3
V: TRBV9

CDR3: CASSVGDGNTIYF
DNA: TGTGCCAGCAGCGTCGGAGATGGAAACACCATATATTTT
size: .
D: .
J: TRBJ1-3
V: TRBV9

CDR3: CASSIHRDTGELFF
DNA: TGTGCCAGCAGCATACACAGGGACACCGGGGAGCTGTTTTTT
size: .
D: .
J: TRBJ2-2
V: TRBV6-5

CDR3: CASSPLPTGELFF
DNA: TGTGCCAGCAGCCCCCTTCCCACCGGGGAGCTGTTTTTT
size: .
D: .
J: TRBJ2-2
V: TRBV12-3/TRBV12-4

CDR3: CASREGTSGMDEQYF
DNA: TGTGCCAGCAGAGAAGGGACTAGCGGGATGGACGAGCAGTACTTC
size: once
D: TRBD2
J: TRBJ2-7
V: TRBV6-1

CDR3: CASSTGGVGDTQYF
DNA: TGTGCCAGCTCTACAGGAGGGGTGGGAGATACGCAGTATTTT
size: .
D: .
J: TRBJ2-3
V: TRBV18

CDR3: CASSQSFGAGEQETQYF
DNA: TGTGCCAGCAGCCAATCTTTCGGCGCGGGGGAACAAGAGACCCAGTACTTC
size: .
D: TRBD2
J: TRBJ2-5
V: TRBV3-1/TRBV3-2

CDR3: CASSPEGQSNQPQHF
DNA: TGTGCCAGCTCACCCGAAGGACAGAGCAATCAGCCCCAGCATTTT
size: .
D: .
J: TRBJ1-5
V: TRBV18

CDR3: CASSQGGGTPEAFF
DNA: TGTGCCAGCAGCCAAGGGGGCGGGACTCCTGAAGCTTTCTTT
size: .
D: .
J: TRBJ1-1
V: TRBV3-1/TRBV3-2